The sequence of this TCR beta chain was determined in a study of shared clonotypes between healthy human individuals. Selected positively for CCR7 and CD45RO-negative, naive CD8 cells excluded terminally differentiated effector memory CD45RA+ cells. Genomic DNA (from each subset) was split evenly across several immunoSEQ plates. Method: immunoSEQ multiplex PCR; TCRdb's copy keeps in-frame clones and lacks some. The table records about 2,200,000 clones, more than 85% of them present only once. Comments on this clone: The target antigen is unknown.

Study-wide results and limits: The sole specimen, blood, was sampled, and tissue repertoires likely differ. A handful of donors had about 5.1% of their naive CD4 clonotypes in common.

The CDR3 has 12 residues. Trimming cost V 7 bases and J 3 bases, with 6 bases left between them. Germline CDR1 SNHLY, CDR2 FYNNEI. The chain joins TRBV2 to TRBJ2-2; D is perhaps TRBD2 (5 bases). Material for sequencing was naive CD8+ T cells from PBMCs. This receptor was taken from a man younger than 35 in good health. Some clones in this sample may be carry-over from other donors' samples. Here the CDR3 DNA reads TGTGCCAGCATGAGGGACACCGGGGAGCTGTTTTTT. This encodes CASMRDTGELFF. Full variable domain (outside the CDR3, taken from reference TRBV2 and TRBJ2-2): EPEVTQTPSHQVTQMGQEVILRCVPISNHLYFYWYRQILGQKVEFLVSFYNNEISEKSEIFDDQFSVERPDGSNFTLKIRSTKLEDSAMYFCASMRDTGELFFGEGSRLTVL.